The entry below describes one TCR beta chain. The sample comes from a study of control samples from healthy donors and cancer patients. CDR1 ENHRY and CDR2 SYGVKD come from the germline V gene. V was clipped by 5 bases and J by 1 base, with 18 bases between them. The CDR3 length is 17 residues. Sequenced by immunoSEQ multiplex PCR; TCRdb stores in-frame clones only, minus some. Of under 150,000 clones listed, roughly nine tenths were seen once; the top ten hold approximately 8.6%. The sample taken for sequencing was blood. The chain joins TRBV10-3 to TRBJ1-5; no reliable D call. The clonotype originates from a woman aged 25 to 39 in good health. CDR3 protein: CAISIDPIPSSNQPQHF. CDR3 DNA: TGTGCCATCAGTATCGACCCAATCCCTTCAAGCAATCAGCCCCAGCATTTT.